The 25 T cell receptor beta chains in this list originate from one sample, sequenced in a study of identical twins (dated by TCRdb to between 2015 and 2016). Libraries were prepared through 5' RACE. Sequencing was carried out with an Illumina HiSeq 2000. The public reads were reprocessed in TCRdb via fastp at Q25 and MiXCR, keeping in-frame beta chains. Rows matching on CDR3 protein sequence are summarized as one entry with the most common DNA and genes. The sample data list under 300,000 distinct CDR3 sequences, and roughly 13% of these were observed just once. The ten largest make up around 4% of the sample. This sample also belongs to another study, concerning yellow fever vaccine responses in identical twins.

The sample comprised memory (CD45RO+) T cells sorted from blood. The sample's cell subset or site label is to be understood as: CD45RO+ enriched T cells. Every receptor here comes from a woman in her late teens or twenties in good health.

This clonotype was detected many times. The rearrangement uses TRBV18 and TRBJ2-5; 7 nucleotides match TRBD1. The CDR3 consists of 14 residues. After removal of 4 bases from V and 2 bases from J, the junction contained 4 bases not matched to a gene. The germline V gene has CDR1 KGHSH and CDR2 LQKENI. The CDR3, as DNA: TGTGCCAGCTCACTACAGGGGCTACAAGAGACCCAGTACTTC. Residues: CASSLQGLQETQYF.

This clonotype was counted only a few times. The V gene is TRBV2, the J gene TRBJ1-6; D remains unclear. V lost 7 bases, J lost 4 bases, and 11 bases lay in between. Germline-derived CDR1 and CDR2 are SNHLY and FYNNEI. CDR3 size: 14 residues. DNA for the CDR3: TGTGCCAGCACGGCCGGTCCATATAATTCACCCCTCCACTTT. Translated: CASTAGPYNSPLHF. Combining the CDR3 with reference TRBV2 and TRBJ1-6 gives the whole variable domain EPEVTQTPSHQVTQMGQEVILRCVPISNHLYFYWYRQILGQKVEFLVSFYNNEISEKSEIFDDQFSVERPDGSNFTLKIRSTKLEDSAMYFCASTAGPYNSPLHFGNGTRLTVT.

This clonotype occurred many times. The chain uses TRBV28 and TRBJ2-3; 7 bases align to TRBD1. V shed 5 bases and J 2 bases; nucleotides not matched to a gene: 16. Germline loops: CDR1 MDHEN, CDR2 SYDVKM. The CDR3 totals 18 residues. The chain's CDR3 is CASSLQSRGQGLTDTQYF. The CDR3 nucleotides read TGTGCCAGCAGTCTTCAGTCGAGGGGGCAGGGGCTCACAGATACGCAGTATTTT.

The V call is TRBV11-2, the J call TRBJ2-5; the D gene is possibly TRBD2 (5 bases). This CDR3 is 13 amino acids long. Germline V gene sequence: CDR1 SGHAT, CDR2 FQNNGV. V lost 3 bases and J lost 7, with 12 bases in between. The CDR3 protein is CASSLASTGTQYF. The CDR3 DNA reads as TGTGCCAGCAGCTTGGCTAGCACGGGGACCCAGTACTTC. The variable domain in full, completed from reference TRBV11-2 and TRBJ2-5, reads EAGVAQSPRYKIIEKRQSVAFWCNPISGHATLYWYQQILGQGPKLLIQFQNNGVVDDSQLPKDRFSAERLKGVDSTLKIQPAKLEDSAVYLCASSLASTGTQYFGPGTRLLVL.

This clonotype showed up many times. V usage is TRBV24-1 and J usage is TRBJ2-1; D unclear. CDR3 length: 12 residues. CDR1 and CDR2 (germline): KGHDR, SFDVKD. V lost 1 base and J lost 9, with 6 bases in between. The CDR3 sequence is CATSDFSGEQFF. For the CDR3, the DNA is TGTGCCACCAGTGATTTTTCGGGTGAGCAGTTCTTC.

This clonotype was picked up many times. The V and J genes are TRBV6-5 and TRBJ2-1, with 9 bases aligning to TRBD2. The CDR3 sequence is 15 residues long. With V trimmed by 2 bases and J by 5 bases, 4 bases remained unmatched. The germline CDR1 and CDR2 sequences are MNHEY and SVGAGI. CDR3 sequence (DNA): TGTGCCAGCAGTTACGGGACTAGCCCTAACAATGAGCAGTTCTTC. It yields the protein CASSYGTSPNNEQFF.

This clonotype occurred a few times. The V and J genes are TRBV4-2 and TRBJ2-3; 10 bases align to TRBD2. With V trimmed by 8 bases and J by 4 bases, 9 bases remained unmatched. CDR1 and CDR2 from the germline V gene are LGHNA and YNFKEQ. The CDR3 extends over 15 amino acids. CDR3 in DNA: TGTGCCAGCCGGCGAGGGACTAGCGATTCAGATACGCAGTATTTT. Translation gives CASRRGTSDSDTQYF.

This clonotype was found a few times. The chain couples TRBV6-2 or TRBV6-3 to TRBJ1-2; 10 bases map to TRBD1. With 2 bases clipped from V and 7 bases from J, the junction kept 19 bases outside the gene matches. This CDR3 contains 19 residues. Germline V gene sequence: CDR1 MNHEY, CDR2 SVGEGT. The CDR3 coding sequence is TGTGCCAGCAGTTACCCAGGGGCCGGGACAGGGGCACGTGTTGGTGGCTACACCTTC. Translation gives CASSYPGAGTGARVGGYTF.

This clonotype was recorded at least ten times. This chain links TRBV15 with TRBJ1-1, with D maybe TRBD1 (5 bases). This CDR3 has 15 residues. Trimming stripped 1 base from V and 5 bases from J, with 14 bases between. The germline V gene encodes CDR1 LNHNV and CDR2 YYDKDF (reference sequence). The DNA for the CDR3 is TGTGCCACCAGCAGAGCCCACACAGGACTAACTGAAGCTTTCTTT. This codes for CATSRAHTGLTEAFF.

This sequence joins TRBV11-2 and TRBJ2-1, with 8 bases fitting TRBD2. The V gene's germline CDR1 is SGHAT and CDR2 FQNNGV. V shed 5 bases and J 3 bases; nucleotides not matched to a gene: 15. The CDR3 is 18 residues long. In DNA, the CDR3 is TGTGCCAGCAGCCGAGGACTAGCCCACAGTCGACTCTACAATGAGCAGTTCTTC. This translates into CASSRGLAHSRLYNEQFF. The variable domain in full, with the rest retrieved from reference TRBV11-2 and TRBJ2-1, is EAGVAQSPRYKIIEKRQSVAFWCNPISGHATLYWYQQILGQGPKLLIQFQNNGVVDDSQLPKDRFSAERLKGVDSTLKIQPAKLEDSAVYLCASSRGLAHSRLYNEQFFGPGTRLTVL.

The V call is TRBV12-3 or TRBV12-4, the J call TRBJ1-5; TRBD1 matches at 7 bases. The CDR3 runs 15 residues. With 8 bases clipped from V and 0 bases from J, the junction kept 7 bases outside the gene matches. Written as DNA, the CDR3 is TGTGCCAGCGGAGGGGGACAGTATAGCAATCAGCCCCAGCATTTT. Protein sequence: CASGGGQYSNQPQHF.

The chain links TRBV5-1 to TRBJ2-2; tentatively, D is TRBD1 (5 bases). Deletions cut 6 bases from V and 1 base from J, with 16 bases between. The CDR3 runs 16 residues. Germline assignment: CDR1 SGHRS and CDR2 YFSETQ. The CDR3 spells CASNFMRRGNTGELFF. The CDR3 DNA is TGCGCCAGCAACTTTATGCGAAGGGGGAACACCGGGGAGCTGTTTTTT.

This clonotype came up many times. The J gene is TRBJ2-2, the V gene TRBV12-3 or TRBV12-4; TRBD1 matches 8 bases. J gave up 12 bases and V 6 bases, and 3 bases lay outside the gene matches. This CDR3 comprises 11 residues. Here the CDR3 reads CASSTGGKLFF. CDR3 bases: TGTGCCAGCAGCACAGGGGGGAAGCTGTTTTTT.

This clonotype was counted a few times. The chain recombines TRBV2 with TRBJ1-1; TRBD1 is a possible D gene (6 bases). This CDR3 has 14 amino acids. V lost 7 bases and J lost 2, with 14 bases in between. CDR1 is SNHLY, CDR2 FYNNEI, per germline. For the CDR3, the DNA is TGTGCCAGCACCAAGACAGGATTCAACACTGAAGCTTTCTTT. It is translated as CASTKTGFNTEAFF.

This chain joins TRBV6-1 and TRBJ2-7; the D gene is possibly TRBD1 (6 bases). This CDR3 contains 14 residues. Germline values: CDR1 MNHNS, CDR2 SASEGT. V was pared by 7 bases and J by 6 bases, with 19 bases between. The CDR3 loop is CASTPQGVGSEQYF. The DNA for the CDR3 is TGTGCCAGCACCCCACAGGGAGTGGGTAGCGAGCAGTACTTC.

This rearrangement joins TRBV27 to TRBJ2-5; TRBD2 matches at 9 bases. This CDR3 contains 14 residues. J was trimmed by 1 base and V by 7 bases; bases with no gene match: 4. Germline V gene data show CDR1 as MNHEY and CDR2 as SMNVEV (reference sequence). The CDR3 coding sequence is TGTGCCAGCAAGCCGGGACTAGCCCAAGAGACCCAGTACTTC. It translates to CASKPGLAQETQYF.

This clonotype was observed a handful of times. This sequence joins TRBV19 and TRBJ2-5; D is perhaps TRBD2 (6 bases). Germline-derived CDR1 and CDR2 are LNHDA and SQIVND (reference sequence). The CDR3 is 13 amino acids. V lost 10 bases, J lost 4 bases, and 16 bases lay in between. As DNA, the CDR3 is TGTGCCAACGGCGGGGCCAACGGAGAGACCCAGTACTTC. The encoded protein is CANGGANGETQYF.

Many counts were recorded for this clonotype. The chain uses TRBV18 and TRBJ2-7; D uncertain. Germline CDR1 reads KGHSH; CDR2 reads LQKENI. The CDR3 totals 14 residues. Deletions cut 2 bases from V and 2 bases from J, with 10 bases between. This chain's CDR3 is CASSPGTEPYEQYF. The CDR3 DNA reads TGTGCCAGCTCACCAGGTACAGAGCCCTACGAGCAGTACTTC. Drawing the rest from reference TRBV18 and TRBJ2-7, the complete variable domain is NAGVMQNPRHLVRRRGQEARLRCSPMKGHSHVYWYRQLPEEGLKFMVYLQKENIIDESGMPKERFSAEFPKEGPSILRIQQVVRGDSAAYFCASSPGTEPYEQYFGPGTRLTVT.

This clonotype came up many times. The chain employs TRBV5-1 and TRBJ2-7, with D uncertain. Germline CDR1 reads SGHRS; CDR2 reads YFSETQ. This CDR3 spans 13 amino acids. The V gene lost 1 base and the J gene lost 2 bases, with 7 bases spanning the gap. Written as DNA, the CDR3 is TGCGCCAGCAGCTTGACGGGTCCCTACGAGCAGTACTTC. Protein product: CASSLTGPYEQYF.

The chain has TRBV6-1 and TRBJ2-1; TRBD2 matches at 13 bases. This CDR3 contains 15 residues. Germline-derived CDR1 and CDR2 are MNHNS and SASEGT. Unmatched junction bases numbered 6, after V lost 5 bases and J lost 8 bases. The CDR3 reads CASSPLLAGGYEQFF. Here the CDR3 DNA reads TGTGCCAGCAGTCCCCTACTAGCGGGAGGGTATGAGCAGTTCTTC.

This clonotype was observed at least ten times. This chain joins TRBV27 and TRBJ2-7, with D hard to call. This CDR3 comprises 14 residues. Trimming pared 0 bases from V and 3 bases from J, leaving 9 bases between. The germline gives CDR1 MNHEY, CDR2 SMNVEV (reference sequence). The CDR3: CASSLSGLSYEQYF. CDR3 in DNA: TGTGCCAGCAGTTTATCGGGTCTAAGCTACGAGCAGTACTTC.

The sample holds many counts of this clonotype. The chain joins TRBV7-2 to TRBJ2-5, with D possibly matching TRBD2 (6 bases). The germline CDR1 and CDR2 sequences are SGHTA and FQGNSA. The CDR3 runs 15 residues. V shed 1 base and J shed 6 bases, with 15 bases lying between them. The chain's CDR3 is CASSLDGGTVKTQYF. CDR3 bases: TGTGCCAGCAGCTTAGATGGGGGGACTGTAAAGACCCAGTACTTC.

J is TRBJ1-2 and V is TRBV3-1; D gene ambiguous. Trimming left V 4 bases short and J 8 bases short, with 14 bases between. This CDR3 contains 13 residues. Looked up from germline, CDR1 is LGHDT and CDR2 is YNNKEL (reference sequence). The CDR3 loop is CASSRPGPGGYTF. CDR3 coding DNA: TGTGCCAGCAGCCGTCCGGGCCCTGGGGGCTACACCTTC.

This clonotype has just one count. The junction departs from germline at one end; a sequencing error may be responsible. The V call is TRBV5-8, the J call TRBJ2-3, with D unclear. The CDR3 spans 14 residues. CDR1 is SGHTS, CDR2 YDEGEE, per germline. The DNA of the CDR3 is TGTACCAGCAGCTTGAGCCCTGGGACAGATACGCAGTATTTT. It translates to CTSSLSPGTDTQYF.

This clonotype was found many times. This rearrangement joins TRBV4-3 to TRBJ2-2; 11 bases match TRBD1. The CDR3 has 16 residues. J was trimmed by 6 bases and V by 1 base; bases with no gene match: 4. CDR1 LGHNA and CDR2 YSLEER come from the germline V gene. The CDR3, as DNA: TGCGCCAGCAGCCAAGCGGGACAGGGGGTCCCCGGGGAGCTGTTTTTT. This codes for CASSQAGQGVPGELFF.